This T cell receptor beta chain emerged from a study of cytomegalovirus exposure and HLA in healthy donors. Findings and caveats of the study: The study found most TCR sequences rare, yet found some public TCRs in many donors. Later, an analysis found that TCR clusters from the first cohort tended to co-occur in the roughly 130 validation repertoires. Among TCR beta chains, those listed as cytomegalovirus-associated numbered some 170. It was confirmed in vitro that a few of the CMV-associated chains were specific for CMV antigens.

Only in-frame clones appear in the TCRdb table, and some are missing; sequencing was by immunoSEQ multiplex PCR. The data contain over 150,000 clones, about 80% of them singletons. Note on this clone: The antigen remains unidentified.

The germline V gene has CDR1 LGHNA and CDR2 YNFKEQ. Trimming at V came to 0 bases and at J to 0 bases, leaving 0 bases not matched to a gene. This CDR3 region has 15 residues. The receptor was isolated from a woman between 18 and 29 years old in good health and CMV-seropositive. The chain joins TRBV4-2 to TRBJ2-7; 9 positions match TRBD2. Sequencing was carried out using PBMCs. CDR3 sequence reads: CASSQERGGSYEQYF. The CDR3 DNA reads TGTGCCAGCAGCCAAGAGCGGGGGGGCTCCTACGAGCAGTACTTC.